Described below is a single TCR beta chain sequence and its context. Assay: immunoSEQ multiplex PCR; the TCRdb copy retains only in-frame clones and omits some. The table has over 85,000 clones, 88% seen once. Unmatched junction bases numbered 3, after V lost 2 bases and J lost 3 bases. Germline CDR1 reads SEHNR; CDR2 reads FQNEAQ (reference sequence). The CDR3 loop spans 14 amino acids. This sample was included in a study of control samples from healthy donors and cancer patients. The rearrangement joins TRBV7-9 to TRBJ2-7; 8 positions match TRBD2. Sequenced sample: PBMCs. The receptor's source is a woman aged 55-70 years with lung cancer. This chain's CDR3 is CASSLQAGDYEQYF. The CDR3 DNA sequence: TGTGCCAGCAGCTTACAAGCGGGGGACTACGAGCAGTACTTC.